This TCR beta chain was retrieved from a study of blood T cell repertoires in COVID-19. Trimming left V 4 bases short and J 2 bases short, with 8 bases between. The CDR3 totals 13 residues. CDR1 and CDR2 (germline): LNHDA, SQIVND (reference sequence). The study assigned cohorts using participant-reported clinical history. Donors in Cohort 3 counted as recovered after two negative PCRs, clearance, or symptom resolution. Using immunoSEQ multiplex PCR, the repertoire was profiled, and TCRdb retains in-frame clones only, with some absent. The table records 250,000 to 300,000 clones, roughly 90% of them present only once.

V and J are TRBV19 and TRBJ1-1; D is possibly TRBD1 (5 bases). What was sequenced was PBMCs or T cells enriched from blood (not recorded which). This clonotype was sampled from a woman aged 25 to 39 who had recovered from COVID-19. CDR3 protein: CASSTDRNTEAFF. The DNA for the CDR3 is TGTGCCAGTAGTACCGACAGAAACACTGAAGCTTTCTTT.